The 11 T cell receptor beta chains reported below all come from one sample, sequenced in a study of cytomegalovirus exposure and HLA in healthy donors. Vbeta (60) and Jbeta (13) primers were used in the PCR. Measured with immunoSEQ multiplex PCR; TCRdb has only the in-frame clones, and not every one. Of about 88,000 clones detected, roughly 84% appear once; the ten largest clones hold 2.5% to 3.5%. The specimen was PBMCs. The receptors stem from a man aged 25-40 years in good health and CMV-seronegative.

This clone was detected once. The genes are TRBV2 and TRBJ2-7; D may be TRBD2 (5 bases). There are 16 residues in the CDR3. V was pared by 2 bases and J by 3 bases, with 17 bases between. CDR1 and CDR2 from the germline V gene are SNHLY and FYNNEI. The CDR3 sequence is CASSERSGGRVYEQYF. The CDR3 DNA follows: TGTGCCAGCAGTGAAAGGTCAGGCGGGCGGGTCTACGAGCAGTACTTC.

This rearrangement joins TRBV11-1 to TRBJ2-3; perhaps TRBD2 as D (5 bases). CDR1 is SGHAT and CDR2 is FQDESV in the germline V gene (reference sequence). V was shortened by 3 bases and J by 4 bases, with 11 bases between the two germline ends. The CDR3 has 14 residues. The CDR3 nucleotides read TGTGCCAGCAGCTTCCTAGTTAGCGCAGATACGCAGTATTTT. This encodes CASSFLVSADTQYF.

In the case of this clone: Its ends do not fully match the called genes, so a read error is possible. V gene TRBV7-2 combines with J gene TRBJ1-1, with 8 nucleotides matching TRBD1. This CDR3 is built from 14 residues. CDR1 is SGHTA and CDR2 is FQGNSA in the germline V gene. The CDR3 loop is CVSSLVGQGKRAFF. CDR3 coding DNA: TGTGTCAGCAGCTTAGTAGGACAGGGTAAGAGAGCTTTCTTT.

The J gene is TRBJ2-4, the V gene TRBV5-6; 7 nucleotides align to TRBD2. CDR3 length: 14 amino acids. CDR1 is SGHDT and CDR2 is YYEEEE in the germline V gene. After removal of 7 bases from V and 0 bases from J, the junction contained 4 bases not matched to a gene. This CDR3 is CASSWGGAKNIQYF. CDR3 DNA: TGTGCCAGCTCGTGGGGGGGAGCCAAAAACATTCAGTACTTC. Full variable domain (missing parts from reference TRBV5-6 and TRBJ2-4): DAGVTQSPTHLIKTRGQQVTLRCSPKSGHDTVSWYQQALGQGPQFIFQYYEEEERQRGNFPDRFSGHQFPNYSSELNVNALLLGDSALYLCASSWGGAKNIQYFGAGTRLSVL.

This chain joins TRBV7-2 and TRBJ2-5; 11 bases are shared with TRBD2. Germline CDR1 reads SGHTA; CDR2 reads FQGNSA. Unmatched junction bases numbered 9, after V lost 2 bases and J lost 4 bases. The CDR3 length is 17 residues. The CDR3 DNA sequence: TGTGCCAGCAGCTTATCGGTTACTAGCGGGGGCACAGAGACCCAGTACTTC. It is translated as CASSLSVTSGGTETQYF.

CDR3 sequence reads: CASSADQETQYF. The CDR3 DNA reads TGTGCCAGCAGTGCGGACCAAGAGACCCAGTACTTC. This sequence joins TRBV25-1 and TRBJ2-5; D is uncertain. This CDR3 has 12 residues. V was shortened by 4 bases and J by 0 bases, with 3 bases between the two germline ends. Germline-derived CDR1 and CDR2 are MGHDK and SYGVNS.

The chain couples TRBV19 to TRBJ1-5, with 9 bases that match TRBD1. The ends lost 4 bases at V and 4 bases at J; junction bases unmatched: 8. CDR3 size: 16 residues. Germline-derived CDR1 and CDR2 are LNHDA and SQIVND (reference sequence). The CDR3 here is CASSTTGGAGNQPQHF. CDR3 nucleotide sequence: TGTGCCAGTAGTACCACAGGGGGCGCAGGAAATCAGCCCCAGCATTTT.

V and J are TRBV5-1 and TRBJ2-5; D is uncertain. The J call may be mistaken, given a closer DNA end match to TRBJ2-7. The CDR3 is 13 residues long. From germline, CDR1 is SGHRS and CDR2 YFSETQ. The CDR3 nucleotides are TGCGCCAGCAGCTTGGCGCCAAACTACGAGCAGTACTTC. Encoded protein: CASSLAPNYEQYF.

The rearrangement links TRBV27 to TRBJ1-4; no clear D. The CDR3 is 16 amino acids. CDR1 is MNHEY and CDR2 is SMNVEV in the germline V gene (reference sequence). V lost 1 base and J lost 0, with 9 bases in between. In nucleotides, the CDR3 is TGTGCCAGCAGTTTATTGAGCGCAGCAACTAATGAAAAACTGTTTTTT. Encoded protein: CASSLLSAATNEKLFF. The full variable domain, in which reference TRBV27 and TRBJ1-4 provide the parts outside the CDR3, is EAQVTQNPRYLITVTGKKLTVTCSQNMNHEYMSWYRQDPGLGLRQIYYSMNVEVTDKGDVPEGYKVSRKEKRNFPLILESPSPNQTSLYFCASSLLSAATNEKLFFGSGTQLSVL.

To note about this clone: The junction and the germline gene differ at one end; a read error may be behind it. The V gene is TRBV5-6, the J gene TRBJ1-1; TRBD1 is a possible D gene (5 bases). The CDR3 extends over 14 amino acids. Per the germline V gene, CDR1 is SGHDT and CDR2 is YYEEEE. The CDR3 DNA is TGTGCCAGCAGTTTGGGACTGGGGAACACTGAAGCTTTCTTT. Its translation: CASSLGLGNTEAFF.

J is TRBJ2-2 and V is TRBV25-1, with D possibly being TRBD1 (6 bases). Germline loops: CDR1 MGHDK, CDR2 SYGVNS. There are 15 residues in the CDR3. V lost 2 bases, J lost 5 bases, and 12 bases lay in between. The CDR3 region is CASSEAGARTGELFF. CDR3 DNA: TGTGCCAGCAGTGAAGCAGGGGCGCGGACCGGGGAGCTGTTTTTT.